One sample yielded the 28 T cell receptor beta chains listed below, sequenced in a study of OX40 agonist ivuxolimab in advanced cancers. Profiling relied on immunoSEQ multiplex PCR, and the TCRdb table lists in-frame clones only, not all of them. In the table there are fewer than 40,000 clones, roughly nine tenths of which are singletons. The sample consisted of CD4+ or CD8+ T cells sorted from blood, taken in a trial of the OX40 agonist ivuxolimab. These receptors all stem from an adult with an advanced solid tumor such as melanoma, head and neck, liver or kidney cancer.

The chain uses TRBV14 and TRBJ2-1, with TRBD1 matching over 7 bases. V dropped 2 bases and J dropped 14; count of bases not matched to a gene: 6. The CDR3 extends over 12 amino acids. CDR1 is SGHDN, CDR2 FVKESK, per germline. The CDR3 sequence: CASSQTAGTEFF. For the CDR3, the DNA is TGTGCCAGCAGCCAAACCGCCGGGACAGAGTTCTTC.

This chain joins TRBV9 and TRBJ1-1; D may be TRBD1 (5 bases). The CDR3 consists of 14 residues. Per germline, CDR1 SGDLS and CDR2 YYNGEE. V was cut by 4 bases and J by 0 bases, with 10 bases left in between. CDR3 in DNA: TGTGCCAGCAGCATTGGACAAATGAACACTGAAGCTTTCTTT. It translates to CASSIGQMNTEAFF.

The rearrangement uses TRBV6-1 and TRBJ1-1, with 7 bases aligning to TRBD1. The germline CDR1 and CDR2 sequences are MNHNS and SASEGT. CDR3 size: 12 residues. The V gene end was trimmed by 4 bases and the J gene end by 11 bases; junction bases not matched to a gene: 7. As DNA, the CDR3 is TGTGCCAGCAGTGTCACCGGGACAGTCGCTTTCTTT. Protein: CASSVTGTVAFF.

The J gene is TRBJ2-5, the V gene TRBV9, with D possibly being TRBD2 (6 bases). V shed 0 bases and J shed 5 bases, with 11 bases lying between them. This CDR3 spans 14 amino acids. Germline V gene lookup returns CDR1 SGDLS and CDR2 YYNGEE. The CDR3 loop is CASSVVPGDETQYF. As DNA, the CDR3 is TGTGCCAGCAGCGTAGTTCCGGGGGACGAGACCCAGTACTTC. Complete variable domain (other parts from reference TRBV9 and TRBJ2-5): DSGVTQTPKHLITATGQRVTLRCSPRSGDLSVYWYQQSLDQGLQFLIQYYNGEERAKGNILERFSAQQFPDLHSELNLSSLELGDSALYFCASSVVPGDETQYFGPGTRLLVL.

This chain joins TRBV5-6 and TRBJ1-3, with D unresolved. The germline V gene has CDR1 SGHDT and CDR2 YYEEEE. V lost 3 bases, J lost 0 bases, and 16 bases lay in between. CDR3 length equals 17 residues. CDR3 sequence reads: CASSSEGVPGSGNTIYF. The CDR3 DNA reads as TGTGCCAGCAGCTCGGAGGGTGTACCGGGCTCTGGAAACACCATATATTTT.

The chain employs TRBV5-1 and TRBJ2-3, with 9 nucleotides matching TRBD2. CDR3 length: 15 amino acids. The V and J ends lost 2 bases and 6 bases, in that order; junction bases with no gene match: 7. Germline-derived CDR1 and CDR2 are SGHRS and YFSETQ. The CDR3: CASSLRTSASDTQYF. CDR3 sequence (DNA): TGCGCCAGCAGCTTACGGACTAGCGCTTCGGATACGCAGTATTTT.

This chain uses TRBV6-6 with TRBJ1-5, with no clear D. CDR1 and CDR2 from the germline V gene are MNHNY and SVGAGI (reference sequence). CDR3 length equals 16 residues. The V gene lost 1 base and the J gene lost 0 bases, with 10 bases spanning the gap. The CDR3 sequence: CASSYLPTFSNQPQHF. The CDR3 DNA reads TGTGCCAGCAGTTACTTACCAACGTTTAGCAATCAGCCCCAGCATTTT.

This chain joins TRBV9 and TRBJ2-1; possibly TRBD1 or TRBD2 for D (6 bases each). Germline V gene data show CDR1 as SGDLS and CDR2 as YYNGEE. This CDR3 is built from 17 residues. Trimming removed 2 bases from V and 0 bases from J, with 15 bases in between. Written as DNA, the CDR3 is TGTGCCAGCAGCGTTGGAGGGGGGCCGGGCTCCTACAATGAGCAGTTCTTC. Residues: CASSVGGGPGSYNEQFF.

The V gene is TRBV11-2, the J gene TRBJ2-2; 8 bases are a match to TRBD1. The CDR3 totals 14 residues. CDR1 is SGHAT and CDR2 is FQNNGV in the germline V gene. The V and J ends lost 3 bases and 5 bases, in that order; junction bases with no gene match: 2. The CDR3 nucleotides are TGTGCCAGCAGCTTGGACAGGGTAACCGGGGAGCTGTTTTTT. Its translation is CASSLDRVTGELFF.

By its share, this clone is medium-sized. The chain links TRBV9 to TRBJ2-2; TRBD1 matches at 7 bases. After removal of 3 bases from V and 0 bases from J, the junction contained 2 bases not matched to a gene. The CDR3 covers 15 residues. Germline V CDR1 and CDR2: SGDLS, YYNGEE. The CDR3 DNA follows: TGTGCCAGCAGCGCCAGGGGGTCGAACACCGGGGAGCTGTTTTTT. Amino acid sequence: CASSARGSNTGELFF. Complete variable domain (other parts from reference TRBV9 and TRBJ2-2): DSGVTQTPKHLITATGQRVTLRCSPRSGDLSVYWYQQSLDQGLQFLIQYYNGEERAKGNILERFSAQQFPDLHSELNLSSLELGDSALYFCASSARGSNTGELFFGEGSRLTVL.

V is TRBV2 and J is TRBJ1-2; D gene uncertain. V was trimmed by 5 bases and J by 2 bases, leaving 9 bases between them. Germline CDR1 SNHLY, CDR2 FYNNEI. The CDR3 is made up of 13 amino acids. CDR3: CASSLESNYGYTF. In nucleotides, the CDR3 is TGTGCCAGCAGTTTAGAGTCCAACTATGGCTACACCTTC.

V is TRBV5-1 and J is TRBJ1-5, with 10 bases lining up with TRBD1. Germline CDR1 is SGHRS and CDR2 is YFSETQ. Germline trimming cut 4 bases from V and 6 bases from J; bases unmatched to any gene: 7. The CDR3 length is 15 residues. This CDR3 is CASSAGTGESQPQHF. The CDR3 DNA reads as TGCGCCAGCAGCGCCGGGACAGGGGAGAGTCAGCCCCAGCATTTT. The full variable domain, in which reference TRBV5-1 and TRBJ1-5 provide the parts outside the CDR3, is KAGVTQTPRYLIKTRGQQVTLSCSPISGHRSVSWYQQTPGQGLQFLFEYFSETQRNKGNFPGRFSGRQFSNSRSEMNVSTLELGDSALYLCASSAGTGESQPQHFGDGTRLSIL.

The chain has TRBV18 and TRBJ1-2; tentative D call: TRBD1 (6 bases). Deletions cut 3 bases from V and 7 bases from J, with 15 bases between. Germline V lookup: CDR1 KGHSH, CDR2 LQKENI. CDR3 size: 14 residues. CDR3 DNA sequence: TGTGCCAGCTCACCGGGGACACCGGGACGTGGCTACACCTTC. It is translated as CASSPGTPGRGYTF.

The V and J genes are TRBV6-5 and TRBJ2-3, with TRBD1 matching over 7 bases. V shed 6 bases and J 8 bases; nucleotides not matched to a gene: 5. The CDR3 sequence is 12 residues long. Germline V gene sequence: CDR1 MNHEY, CDR2 SVGAGI. CDR3 DNA: TGTGCCAGCAGCCCCCCAGGGGGTACGCAGTATTTT. Translation: CASSPPGGTQYF.

The gene calls are TRBV6-5 and TRBJ1-2; D unresolved. The CDR3 extends over 14 amino acids. Germline V gene sequence: CDR1 MNHEY, CDR2 SVGAGI. V shed 0 bases and J shed 3 bases, with 8 bases lying between them. CDR3: CASSYSEIYYGYTF. In DNA, the CDR3 is TGTGCCAGCAGTTACTCGGAGATATACTATGGCTACACCTTC.

About this clone itself: An end of the junction differs from the germline gene, which may be a read error. The V call is TRBV5-4, the J call TRBJ1-4; 10 bases line up with TRBD1. The CDR3 sequence is 15 residues long. CDR1 is SGHNT, CDR2 YYREEE, per germline (reference sequence). The CDR3 protein is CASRPNRDRGPQEVF. DNA for the CDR3: TGTGCCAGCAGACCTAACCGGGACAGGGGACCCCAGGAGGTTTTT.

The CDR3 loop is CASSPDYFAGELFF. The CDR3 DNA sequence: TGTGCCAGCAGCCCTGACTATTTTGCCGGGGAGCTGTTTTTT. J is TRBJ2-2 and V is TRBV11-2, with D maybe TRBD2 (5 bases). CDR1 and CDR2 from the germline V gene are SGHAT and FQNNGV. The CDR3 sequence is 14 residues long. Trimming left V 5 bases short and J 6 bases short, with 13 bases between.

This rearrangement joins TRBV6-6 to TRBJ1-1; 7 bases agree with TRBD1. J was trimmed by 5 bases and V by 6 bases; bases with no gene match: 6. The CDR3 contains 13 residues. Germline loops: CDR1 MNHNY, CDR2 SVGAGI (reference sequence). The CDR3 nucleotides are TGTGCCAGCAGCACGACAGGGCGGACTGAAGCTTTCTTT. Its translation is CASSTTGRTEAFF.

The chain couples TRBV2 to TRBJ1-5; 10 nucleotides match TRBD1. CDR3 size: 15 residues. Germline lookup yields CDR1 SNHLY and CDR2 FYNNEI. Trimming removed 5 bases from V and 7 bases from J; junction bases left unmatched: 8. The CDR3 sequence is CASSRDRGRSQPQHF. The CDR3 DNA is TGTGCCAGCAGTAGGGACAGGGGAAGGAGCCAGCCCCAGCATTTT. The full variable domain, its missing parts supplied by reference TRBV2 and TRBJ1-5, is EPEVTQTPSHQVTQMGQEVILRCVPISNHLYFYWYRQILGQKVEFLVSFYNNEISEKSEIFDDQFSVERPDGSNFTLKIRSTKLEDSAMYFCASSRDRGRSQPQHFGDGTRLSIL.

This chain uses TRBV11-2 with TRBJ2-1; D is perhaps TRBD2 (6 bases). The germline gives CDR1 SGHAT, CDR2 FQNNGV. The V end lost 5 bases, the J end lost 7 bases, and 9 bases lay between the germline ends. The CDR3 has 12 amino acids. The CDR3 is CASSQAGNEQFF. CDR3 sequence (DNA): TGTGCCAGCAGCCAGGCGGGGAATGAGCAGTTCTTC. Full variable domain (outside the CDR3, taken from reference TRBV11-2 and TRBJ2-1): EAGVAQSPRYKIIEKRQSVAFWCNPISGHATLYWYQQILGQGPKLLIQFQNNGVVDDSQLPKDRFSAERLKGVDSTLKIQPAKLEDSAVYLCASSQAGNEQFFGPGTRLTVL.

The gene calls are TRBV7-2 and TRBJ2-7, with 8 nucleotides matching TRBD1. This CDR3 comprises 16 residues. With V trimmed by 4 bases and J by 0 bases, 8 bases remained unmatched. Germline V gives CDR1 SGHTA, CDR2 FQGNSA. The CDR3 region has the DNA TGTGCCAGCAGCTCACGCAGGGGGCGCAGCTCCTACGAGCAGTACTTC. Residues: CASSSRRGRSSYEQYF.

The chain employs TRBV2 and TRBJ1-2; weak D call: TRBD1 (5 bases). V lost 5 bases to trimming and J lost 2 bases, with 12 bases between them. Per the germline V gene, CDR1 is SNHLY and CDR2 is FYNNEI. The length of the CDR3 is 14 residues. CDR3 DNA sequence: TGTGCCAGCAGTCGGGGGACGGAGAACTATGGCTACACCTTC. Translation gives CASSRGTENYGYTF.

The rearrangement joins TRBV2 to TRBJ2-3; maybe TRBD2 (6 bases). Germline V gene sequence: CDR1 SNHLY, CDR2 FYNNEI. This CDR3 has 13 amino acids. Trimming took off 8 bases at V and 2 bases at J, with 11 bases between the two ends. The CDR3 coding sequence is TGTGCCAGCGGGGGACTTTTCACAGATACGCAGTATTTT. Amino acid sequence: CASGGLFTDTQYF. Combining the CDR3 with reference TRBV2 and TRBJ2-3 gives the whole variable domain EPEVTQTPSHQVTQMGQEVILRCVPISNHLYFYWYRQILGQKVEFLVSFYNNEISEKSEIFDDQFSVERPDGSNFTLKIRSTKLEDSAMYFCASGGLFTDTQYFGPGTRLTVL.

The chain couples TRBV6-6 to TRBJ1-3; D is uncertain. Germline-derived CDR1 and CDR2 are MNHNY and SVGAGI (reference sequence). The CDR3 extends over 13 amino acids. V shed 7 bases and J shed 4 bases, with 11 bases lying between them. CDR3 bases: TGTGCCAGCACCAATGGAGCCGGAAACACCATATATTTT. Its translation is CASTNGAGNTIYF.

V and J are TRBV18 and TRBJ2-3, with TRBD2 identical over 8 bases. Looked up from germline, CDR1 is KGHSH and CDR2 is LQKENI. Trimming took 4 bases from V and 2 from J; bases not matched to a gene: 5. This CDR3 is built from 15 residues. The CDR3 spells CASSRPAGATDTQYF. The CDR3 DNA follows: TGTGCCAGCTCACGACCAGCGGGAGCCACAGATACGCAGTATTTT.

This chain connects TRBV2 to TRBJ2-7, with D possibly TRBD2 on 5 matching bases. The CDR3 has 15 amino acids. Deletions cut 6 bases from V and 2 bases from J, with 17 bases between. CDR1 and CDR2 from the germline V gene are SNHLY and FYNNEI. The CDR3 region is CASSTTGSITYEQYF. DNA of the CDR3: TGTGCCAGCAGCACTACTGGGAGTATCACCTACGAGCAGTACTTC.

This clone occurred once. The J gene is TRBJ2-7, the V gene TRBV19; tentative D call: TRBD1 (7 bases). V was pared by 3 bases and J by 0 bases, with 12 bases between. Germline CDR1 LNHDA, CDR2 SQIVND (reference sequence). The CDR3 consists of 15 residues. Here the CDR3 reads CASSMGQGGSYEQYF. CDR3 in DNA: TGTGCCAGTAGTATGGGCCAGGGGGGCTCCTACGAGCAGTACTTC. The whole variable domain, filled in from reference TRBV19 and TRBJ2-7, reads DGGITQSPKYLFRKEGQNVTLSCEQNLNHDAMYWYRQDPGQGLRLIYYSQIVNDFQKGDIAEGYSVSREKKESFPLTVTSAQKNPTAFYLCASSMGQGGSYEQYFGPGTRLTVT.

This clone came up once. The chain's CDR3 is CASSLVGNEQFF. CDR3 coding DNA: TGTGCCAGCAGCTTAGTGGGAAATGAGCAGTTCTTC. The genes are TRBV7-8 and TRBJ2-1; D is uncertain. V shed 1 base and J shed 7 bases, with 5 bases lying between them. Germline V gene data show CDR1 as SGHVS and CDR2 as FQNEAQ. The CDR3 is 12 amino acids.